This TCR beta chain was sequenced in a study of T cell responses to AZD1222 COVID-19 vaccine. Clones were read by immunoSEQ multiplex PCR, and TCRdb kept only the in-frame ones, dropping some. The data hold approximately 170,000 clones, with around 94% observed a single time. Study-level results: Vaccine-associated CD4 TCRs spanned spike, dominant at 160-218 and 743-854.

The germline gives CDR1 SQVTM, CDR2 ANQGSEA. V lost 5 bases to trimming and J lost 4 bases, with 19 bases between them. CDR3 length equals 15 residues. As concerns this clone: The antigen is undetermined.

This specimen was peripheral blood, taken 28 days after the second AZD1222 dose. This chain uses TRBV29-1 with TRBJ2-3; the D gene is possibly TRBD1 (6 bases). This TCR came from an adult who received the AZD1222 COVID-19 vaccine. The CDR3 loop reads CSVKRGSGQSDTQYF. DNA for the CDR3: TGCAGCGTTAAAAGGGGGTCCGGACAATCAGATACGCAGTATTTT.